This T cell receptor (beta chain) came from a study of cytomegalovirus exposure and HLA in healthy donors. Study conclusions and caveats: Investigators reported 150 to 200 TCR beta chains as tied to cytomegalovirus.

Data came from immunoSEQ multiplex PCR; TCRdb stores just in-frame clones and leaves some out. This table has more than 90,000 clones, 93% appearing once. V trimming: 1 base; J trimming: 6 bases; junction bases outside the gene matches: 5. The length of the CDR3 is 16 residues. CDR1 and CDR2 from the germline V gene are SGHDT and YYEEEE. About this clone itself: Its antigen is as yet unknown.

The source of this sequence is a woman in her twenties or thirties in good health and CMV-seropositive. This chain connects TRBV5-6 to TRBJ2-1; 12 nucleotides line up with TRBD2. Material: PBMCs. The CDR3 DNA reads as TGTGCCAGCAGCTTGTGGCTAGCGGGAGGGAGCAATGAGCAGTTCTTC. The encoded protein is CASSLWLAGGSNEQFF.